The T cell receptor beta chain under discussion was sequenced for a study of blood T cell repertoires in COVID-19. Study overall: Sites in the United States, Italy and Spain provided acute and convalescent COVID-19 samples. Sources were T cells, B-cell-depleted T cells, or PBMCs; the material itself was cDNA or gDNA.

This clone was picked up many times. V lost 5 bases to trimming and J lost 9 bases, with 17 bases between them. Germline V gene lookup returns CDR1 SGHTA and CDR2 FQGNSA. The CDR3 length is 15 residues. Per the study methods: Researchers report that nucleated cell counts were estimated from reference gene primer amplification. Profiling relied on immunoSEQ multiplex PCR, and the TCRdb table lists in-frame clones only, not all of them. From that table come the V and J calls and clone size; the DNA was used to work out D and trimming. The table has 200,000 to 300,000 clones, approximately 84% seen once.

The sequenced material came from peripheral blood. The V and J genes are TRBV7-2 and TRBJ1-6; D is perhaps TRBD1 (5 bases). This receptor was obtained from a human donor in a cohort sampled during active COVID-19. The CDR3 DNA is TGTGCCAGCAGCCCAGCAGGGAAGTTGAGTTCACCCCTCCACTTT. It yields the protein CASSPAGKLSSPLHF.